The next 30 T cell receptor beta chains were all read from a single sample in a study of blood T cell repertoires in COVID-19. Libraries were prepared by immunoSEQ multiplex PCR; TCRdb keeps only in-frame clonotypes and omits some of them. Of fewer than 500,000 clones in the sample, 80% to 90% are singletons; the top ten hold around 1.1%. Material: PBMCs or T cells enriched from blood (not recorded which). The receptors originated from a man aged 25-45 years who had recovered from COVID-19.

J is TRBJ2-1 and V is TRBV11-2, with 8 bases matching TRBD2. This CDR3 is built from 15 residues. V lost 4 bases to trimming and J lost 2 bases; unmatched junction nucleotides: 4. The germline V gene has CDR1 SGHAT and CDR2 FQNNGV. CDR3 in amino acids: CASSSSGSPYNEQFF. The CDR3 bases are TGTGCCAGCAGCTCCAGCGGGAGCCCCTACAATGAGCAGTTCTTC.

About this clone: This specimen includes other DNA sequences encoding the same CDR3. The rearrangement uses TRBV28 and TRBJ2-7; possible D gene TRBD2, 6 bases. The germline gives CDR1 MDHEN, CDR2 SYDVKM. V was trimmed by 2 bases and J by 2 bases, leaving 7 bases between them. The CDR3 totals 13 residues. This CDR3 reads CASSLPGAYEQYF. The CDR3 DNA reads as TGTGCCAGCAGTTTACCGGGGGCCTACGAGCAGTACTTC.

This clone was detected only once. The rearrangement links TRBV28 to TRBJ2-2; D uncertain. V was clipped by 5 bases and J by 0 bases, with 10 bases between them. The CDR3 runs to 15 residues. Germline V gene data show CDR1 as MDHEN and CDR2 as SYDVKM. CDR3 sequence: CASSIYRANTGELFF. CDR3 nucleotide sequence: TGTGCCAGCAGTATCTATCGAGCGAACACCGGGGAGCTGTTTTTT.

This chain connects TRBV10-2 to TRBJ2-7; D gene unclear. Germline V gives CDR1 WSHSY, CDR2 SAAADI. The CDR3 runs 13 residues. V dropped 3 bases and J dropped 1 base, with 7 bases sitting between them. The CDR3 protein is CASSELRSYEQYF. Here the CDR3 DNA reads TGCGCCAGCAGTGAACTAAGATCCTACGAGCAGTACTTC.

This chain links TRBV28 with TRBJ1-2; no definite D call. Germline assignment: CDR1 MDHEN and CDR2 SYDVKM. CDR3 size: 12 residues. Trimming took 2 bases from V and 5 from J, leaving 6 bases between them. The CDR3 sequence is CASSLSPYGYTF. The CDR3 DNA reads TGTGCCAGCAGTTTAAGCCCGTATGGCTACACCTTC.

The chain recombines TRBV28 with TRBJ2-7, with 8 bases lining up with TRBD2. Germline V gene lookup returns CDR1 MDHEN and CDR2 SYDVKM. There are 12 residues in the CDR3. Unmatched junction bases numbered 2, after V lost 6 bases and J lost 4 bases. This chain's CDR3 is CASRGLVYEQYF. CDR3 DNA sequence: TGTGCCAGCAGGGGACTAGTTTACGAGCAGTACTTC.

The chain joins TRBV29-1 to TRBJ2-7, with 9 bases that match TRBD1. The CDR3 covers 13 residues. The V segment lost 3 bases and the J segment 5 bases; nucleotides outside the gene matches: 5. Germline CDR1 and CDR2: SQVTM and ANQGSEA. The DNA for the CDR3 is TGCAGCGTTGATCTTGGACAGGGGAACGAGCAGTACTTC. Protein sequence: CSVDLGQGNEQYF.

The V and J genes are TRBV3-1 (or the pseudogene TRBV3-2) and TRBJ2-3; 7 nucleotides align to TRBD1. CDR3 length: 14 amino acids. With 4 bases clipped from V and 2 bases from J, the junction kept 3 bases outside the gene matches. The V gene's germline CDR1 is LGHDT and CDR2 YNNKEL (reference sequence). CDR3 sequence (DNA): TGTGCCAGCAGCCGACAGGGATACACAGATACGCAGTATTTT. Residues: CASSRQGYTDTQYF.

This clone appeared once. This CDR3 reads CASSLSGQSNSPLHF. DNA for the CDR3: TGTGCCAGCAGTTTATCCGGACAGTCAAATTCACCCCTCCACTTT. The gene calls are TRBV6-5 and TRBJ1-6; D may be TRBD1 (6 bases). CDR1 MNHEY and CDR2 SVGAGI come from the germline V gene. CDR3 length: 15 residues. V lost 4 bases, J lost 7 bases, and 14 bases lay in between.

This clone appeared a single time. V and J are TRBV6-6 and TRBJ2-3; weak D call: TRBD1 (5 bases). The germline V gene has CDR1 MNHNY and CDR2 SVGAGI (reference sequence). V was clipped by 2 bases and J by 1 base, with 13 bases between them. This CDR3 has 16 residues. The CDR3 region has the DNA TGTGCCAGCAGTTACGGTGGCAGGGTGGGCACAGATACGCAGTATTTT. Translating gives CASSYGGRVGTDTQYF.

V usage is TRBV12-5 and J usage is TRBJ2-1, with D unresolved. Trimming shortened V by 1 base and J by 11 bases, and 15 bases separated the two germline ends. Germline V CDR1 and CDR2: LGHNT, FRNRAP. This CDR3 has 14 residues. CDR3 sequence: CASGLESPQSKQFF. The CDR3 DNA reads as TGTGCTAGTGGTTTGGAGTCCCCGCAGTCGAAGCAGTTCTTC.

The chain employs TRBV7-8 and TRBJ2-7, with 7 bases that match TRBD2. V was clipped by 3 bases and J by 0 bases; unmatched bases: 5. The CDR3 loop spans 15 amino acids. The V gene's germline CDR1 is SGHVS and CDR2 FQNEAQ. The CDR3 nucleotides read TGTGCCAGCAGCTTTAGCGGGTATAGCTCCTACGAGCAGTACTTC. This encodes CASSFSGYSSYEQYF. The variable domain in full, completed from reference TRBV7-8 and TRBJ2-7, reads GAGVSQSPRYKVAKRGQDVALRCDPISGHVSLFWYQQALGQGPEFLTYFQNEAQLDKSGLPSDRFFAERPEGSVSTLKIQRTQQEDSAVYLCASSFSGYSSYEQYFGPGTRLTVT.

This clone showed up just a few times. The gene calls are TRBV11-2 and TRBJ1-1, with D maybe TRBD1 (6 bases). Germline loops: CDR1 SGHAT, CDR2 FQNNGV. Trimming shortened V by 0 bases and J by 9 bases, and 11 bases separated the two germline ends. CDR3 length equals 13 residues. CDR3 DNA sequence: TGTGCCAGCAGCTTAGATGGGCAGGGGAAAGCTTTCTTT. It is translated as CASSLDGQGKAFF.

V is TRBV29-1 and J is TRBJ2-7; 8 bases match TRBD2. CDR1 SQVTM and CDR2 ANQGSEA come from the germline V gene. After removal of 5 bases from V and 1 base from J, the junction contained 4 bases not matched to a gene. The CDR3 has 13 amino acids. Here the CDR3 reads CSVNSGASYEQYF. The CDR3 nucleotides are TGCAGCGTTAATAGCGGGGCATCCTACGAGCAGTACTTC.

The chain recombines TRBV3-1 (or the pseudogene TRBV3-2) with TRBJ2-1, with 9 positions matching TRBD1. The length of the CDR3 is 15 residues. Trimming took 1 base from V and 8 from J; bases not matched to a gene: 6. The germline V gene has CDR1 LGHDT and CDR2 YNNKEL (reference sequence). For the CDR3, the DNA is TGTGCCAGCAGCCAAGTACAGGGGGCGAAAGATGAGCAGTTCTTC. Translated: CASSQVQGAKDEQFF.

CDR3 region: CASSEIGGAGNTIYF. CDR3 DNA sequence: TGCGCCAGCAGTGAGATTGGAGGGGCTGGAAACACCATATATTTT. This chain uses TRBV10-1 with TRBJ1-3; D perhaps matches TRBD1 (5 bases). Germline CDR1 reads WNHNN; CDR2 reads SYGVQD (reference sequence). V was shortened by 2 bases and J by 2 bases, with 10 bases between the two germline ends. The CDR3 has 15 residues.

In nucleotides, the CDR3 is TGTGCCAGCAGGGTTAGGGACTCCTCTTCCTACGAGCAGTACTTC. Translated, it gives CASRVRDSSSYEQYF. V usage is TRBV2 and J usage is TRBJ2-7; tentatively, D is TRBD2 (6 bases). Trimming removed 6 bases at V and 1 base at J, with 16 bases between. CDR3 length: 15 amino acids. CDR1 and CDR2 (germline): SNHLY, FYNNEI.

The chain uses TRBV6-5 and TRBJ1-5; D unclear. Germline V gene lookup returns CDR1 MNHEY and CDR2 SVGAGI. This CDR3 is 13 amino acids long. The V and J ends lost 0 bases and 7 bases respectively, with 7 bases between them. This CDR3 is CASSYSGDQPQHF. The CDR3 DNA reads as TGTGCCAGCAGTTACTCGGGAGACCAGCCCCAGCATTTT.

This chain joins TRBV13 and TRBJ2-3, with D perhaps TRBD2 (5 bases). This CDR3 contains 15 residues. Germline CDR1 PRHDT, CDR2 FYEKMQ (reference sequence). Trimming took 5 bases from V and 2 from J, leaving 14 bases between them. As DNA, the CDR3 is TGTGCCAGCAGCCACCCGGAGGAGGCCACAGATACGCAGTATTTT. It is translated as CASSHPEEATDTQYF.

The chain has TRBV7-9 and TRBJ2-1; no clear D gene. The CDR3 covers 15 residues. From germline, CDR1 is SEHNR and CDR2 FQNEAQ (reference sequence). V dropped 5 bases and J dropped 2 bases, with 13 bases sitting between them. Here the CDR3 DNA reads TGTGCCAGCAGCCCCGGTGGGCTTGCCTACAATGAGCAGTTCTTC. This sequence encodes CASSPGGLAYNEQFF. The variable domain in full, completed from reference TRBV7-9 and TRBJ2-1, reads DTGVSQNPRHKITKRGQNVTFRCDPISEHNRLYWYRQTLGQGPEFLTYFQNEAQLEKSRLLSDRFSAERPKGSFSTLEIQRTEQGDSAMYLCASSPGGLAYNEQFFGPGTRLTVL.

The CDR3 sequence is CASSPDRGGSYNSPLHF. The CDR3 nucleotides read TGTGCCAGCAGCCCCGACAGGGGAGGATCCTATAATTCACCCCTCCACTTT. This sequence joins TRBV6-2 or TRBV6-3 and TRBJ1-6; 8 bases map to TRBD1. Germline assignment: CDR1 MNHEY and CDR2 SVGEGT. This CDR3 comprises 17 residues. With 6 bases clipped from V and 1 base from J, the junction kept 8 bases outside the gene matches.

The chain combines TRBV11-3 with TRBJ2-5, with D possibly matching TRBD2 (5 bases). The CDR3 length is 14 residues. Germline CDR1 reads SGHNT; CDR2 reads YENEEA. The V gene lost 1 base and the J gene lost 5 bases, with 11 bases spanning the gap. The CDR3 region has the DNA TGTGCCAGCAGCTTAGCCGGGATCGGCGAGACCCAGTACTTC. It encodes CASSLAGIGETQYF.

This chain connects TRBV10-3 to TRBJ2-3; TRBD1 agrees at 7 bases. The length of the CDR3 is 13 residues. V gave up 8 bases and J gave up 5 bases; unmatched junction bases: 7. The germline CDR1 and CDR2 sequences are ENHRY and SYGVKD. For the CDR3, the DNA is TGTGCCATCTCAGGGCAGGGGGAAGATACGCAGTATTTT. This encodes CAISGQGEDTQYF.

V is TRBV5-1 and J is TRBJ2-2; TRBD1 is a possible D gene (6 bases). The CDR3 runs 16 residues. Per germline, CDR1 SGHRS and CDR2 YFSETQ. Trimming took off 0 bases at V and 7 bases at J, with 16 bases between the two ends. CDR3 sequence reads: CASSLGNPGDNGELFF. For the CDR3, the DNA is TGCGCCAGCAGCTTGGGAAACCCAGGGGATAACGGGGAGCTGTTTTTT.

This clone was recorded a few times. This sample includes further DNA sequences coding for the same CDR3. This chain uses TRBV28 with TRBJ1-1; D perhaps matches TRBD1 (6 bases). Trimming took 6 bases from V and 1 from J, leaving 6 bases between them. From germline, CDR1 is MDHEN and CDR2 SYDVKM. The CDR3 is 12 amino acids. CDR3 nucleotide sequence: TGTGCCAGCAGACAGGGGAACACTGAAGCTTTCTTT. Its translation: CASRQGNTEAFF.

This clone was recorded only once. This chain uses TRBV19 with TRBJ2-7; 10 bases are a match to TRBD1. V lost 3 bases, J lost 4 bases, and 3 bases stayed unmatched. Germline V gene lookup returns CDR1 LNHDA and CDR2 SQIVND (reference sequence). The CDR3 covers 14 residues. CDR3 sequence (DNA): TGTGCCAGTAGTATCCGACAGGGGGCGTACGAGCAGTACTTC. It is translated as CASSIRQGAYEQYF.

This rearrangement joins TRBV7-9 to TRBJ2-3; 13 bases line up with TRBD2. J was trimmed by 4 bases and V by 3 bases; bases with no gene match: 7. The CDR3 contains 17 residues. Germline V gene sequence: CDR1 SEHNR, CDR2 FQNEAQ (reference sequence). CDR3 sequence: CASSFGLAGVGADTQYF. DNA for the CDR3: TGTGCCAGCAGCTTCGGACTAGCGGGAGTCGGTGCAGATACGCAGTATTTT.

The rearrangement links TRBV6-5 to TRBJ2-7; D might be TRBD2 (7 bases). CDR1 MNHEY and CDR2 SVGAGI come from the germline V gene. This CDR3 has 14 amino acids. The V and J ends lost 7 bases and 1 base respectively, with 14 bases between them. The CDR3 protein is CASIPQGGSYEQYF. Written as DNA, the CDR3 is TGTGCCAGCATACCACAGGGAGGGTCCTACGAGCAGTACTTC.

This chain uses TRBV2 with TRBJ2-2; D possibly corresponds to TRBD2 (5 bases). CDR3 size: 13 residues. Germline V lookup: CDR1 SNHLY, CDR2 FYNNEI. Trimming shortened V by 5 bases and J by 6 bases, and 10 bases separated the two germline ends. Here the CDR3 DNA reads TGTGCCAGCAGTACCAAGGAGGCCGGGGAGCTGTTTTTT. Residues: CASSTKEAGELFF. Drawing the rest from reference TRBV2 and TRBJ2-2, the complete variable domain is EPEVTQTPSHQVTQMGQEVILRCVPISNHLYFYWYRQILGQKVEFLVSFYNNEISEKSEIFDDQFSVERPDGSNFTLKIRSTKLEDSAMYFCASSTKEAGELFFGEGSRLTVL.

V is TRBV6-5 and J is TRBJ2-2; tentative D call: TRBD1 (5 bases). Germline V lookup: CDR1 MNHEY, CDR2 SVGAGI. V was shortened by 5 bases and J by 2 bases, with 9 bases between the two germline ends. CDR3 length: 14 amino acids. The DNA of the CDR3 is TGTGCCAGCAGTACAGGCTTAAACACCGGGGAGCTGTTTTTT. Translating gives CASSTGLNTGELFF.